These 22 T cell receptor beta chains were all obtained from the same sample, sequenced in a study of immune evolution from preneoplasia to lung adenocarcinoma (dated by TCRdb to 2020 to 2022). The method behind the library was the immunoSEQ multiplex PCR assay. Held by TCRdb, this immuneACCESS table contains in-frame sequences only and omits some clones. Under half of the omission traces to an unresolved V gene where checked; the cause of the rest is unknown. Present in this sample are 9,500 to 13,000 clones, approximately 82% of which were seen just once. The ten largest clones add up to roughly 1.6% of the sample. Source material: FFPE minimally invasive lung adenocarcinoma tissue. The cell subset or site label of this sample denotes: micro-invasive lung adenocarcinoma (MIA). These receptors were obtained from a person between 65 and 79 years old with lung adenocarcinoma.

The CDR3 loop is CASSQDNWALNQPQHF. CDR3 nucleotides: TGCGCCAGCAGCCAAGATAATTGGGCCTTGAATCAGCCCCAGCATTTT. This chain uses TRBV4-1 with TRBJ1-5; no reliable D call. V was pared by 0 bases and J by 4 bases, with 13 bases between. This CDR3 has 16 amino acids. Germline V gene data show CDR1 as MGHRA and CDR2 as YSYEKL.

The CDR3: CASSLKGKQGYTF. CDR3 sequence (DNA): TGTGCCAGCAGCTTAAAGGGTAAACAGGGCTACACCTTC. The chain recombines TRBV7-9 with TRBJ1-2; D is unclear. V was shortened by 2 bases and J by 8 bases, with 12 bases between the two germline ends. This CDR3 has 13 amino acids. Germline values: CDR1 SEHNR, CDR2 FQNEAQ (reference sequence).

This sequence joins TRBV9 and TRBJ2-2, with D tentatively TRBD1 or TRBD2 (6 bases each). Deletions cut 3 bases from V and 1 base from J, with 13 bases between. This CDR3 has 16 amino acids. In germline, CDR1 is SGDLS, CDR2 YYNGEE. The DNA of the CDR3 is TGTGCCAGCAGCGCAGGCAGGGGACTGAACACCGGGGAGCTGTTTTTT. Translation: CASSAGRGLNTGELFF.

This clone turned up a few times. J is TRBJ2-5 and V is TRBV19; 8 bases agree with TRBD2. CDR3 length: 12 amino acids. V lost 7 bases, J lost 5 bases, and 3 bases stayed unmatched. CDR1 and CDR2 from the germline V gene are LNHDA and SQIVND (reference sequence). The CDR3: CASTLAGETQYF. CDR3 nucleotides: TGTGCCAGTACCCTAGCGGGTGAGACCCAGTACTTC.

The chain employs TRBV7-8 and TRBJ2-4, with D perhaps TRBD1 or TRBD2 (5 bases each). CDR1 is SGHVS and CDR2 is FQNEAQ in the germline V gene. Trimming shortened V by 1 base and J by 0 bases, and 19 bases separated the two germline ends. This CDR3 spans 19 amino acids. Here the CDR3 reads CASSLGGFSRGLAKNIQYF. The CDR3 DNA follows: TGTGCCAGCAGCTTAGGAGGTTTTTCGAGGGGTCTAGCCAAAAACATTCAGTACTTC.

V is TRBV18 and J is TRBJ1-2, with D unclear. Trimming took off 2 bases at V and 2 bases at J, with 6 bases between the two ends. CDR3 length: 13 residues. Germline values: CDR1 KGHSH, CDR2 LQKENI. CDR3: CASSPDGNYGYTF. CDR3 nucleotides: TGTGCCAGCTCACCAGACGGGAACTATGGCTACACCTTC. Variable domain in full (rest from reference TRBV18 and TRBJ1-2): NAGVMQNPRHLVRRRGQEARLRCSPMKGHSHVYWYRQLPEEGLKFMVYLQKENIIDESGMPKERFSAEFPKEGPSILRIQQVVRGDSAAYFCASSPDGNYGYTFGSGTRLTVV.

As concerns this clone: One junction end does not reproduce the germline sequence, and a read error may be involved. The gene calls are TRBV11-2 and TRBJ2-7, with unresolved D. The CDR3 spans 11 residues. Germline loops: CDR1 SGHAT, CDR2 FQNNGV. The CDR3: CASRLGPEQYF. The CDR3 DNA reads TGTGCCAGCAGATTAGGACCAGAGCAGTACTTC.

The chain recombines TRBV30 with TRBJ2-7; TRBD1 matches 7 bases. The CDR3 contains 13 residues. CDR1 is GTSNPN, CDR2 SVGIG, per germline (reference sequence). Trimming at V came to 3 bases and at J to 2 bases, leaving 4 bases not matched to a gene. CDR3 in amino acids: CAWSRDRPYEQYF. The CDR3 DNA reads as TGTGCCTGGAGCCGGGACAGACCCTACGAGCAGTACTTC.

The chain combines TRBV29-1 with TRBJ2-5; D is unclear. CDR1 and CDR2 (germline): SQVTM, ANQGSEA. The ends were cut back, 3 bases at V and 2 bases at J, with 13 bases in the middle. The CDR3 consists of 14 residues. In DNA, the CDR3 is TGCAGCGTTGATTCGGCAGTGCTACAAGAGACCCAGTACTTC. This gives the protein CSVDSAVLQETQYF. Combining the CDR3 with reference TRBV29-1 and TRBJ2-5 gives the whole variable domain SAVISQKPSRDICQRGTSLTIQCQVDSQVTMMFWYRQQPGQSLTLIATANQGSEATYESGFVIDKFPISRPNLTFSTLTVSNMSPEDSSIYLCSVDSAVLQETQYFGPGTRLLVL.

The table lists this clone with a count of one. The chain is built from TRBV7-9 and TRBJ1-6; 9 bases match TRBD1. The CDR3 is 15 residues long. From germline, CDR1 is SEHNR and CDR2 FQNEAQ (reference sequence). Trimming removed 0 bases from V and 10 bases from J; junction bases left unmatched: 4. CDR3 in amino acids: CASSLAGTGQSPLHF. CDR3 sequence (DNA): TGTGCCAGCAGCTTAGCCGGGACAGGGCAATCACCCCTCCACTTT.

The chain carries TRBV11-2 and TRBJ2-3; D not certain. This CDR3 is built from 15 residues. Per the germline V gene, CDR1 is SGHAT and CDR2 is FQNNGV. The V end was cut by 1 base, the J end by 4 bases, with 12 bases between. In DNA form, the CDR3 reads TGTGCCAGCAGCTTAGGAGTTAAGGTCCCAGATACGCAGTATTTT. It translates to CASSLGVKVPDTQYF.

This clone was seen only a few times. The chain has TRBV5-6 and TRBJ2-3; D gene ambiguous. Germline values: CDR1 SGHDT, CDR2 YYEEEE. Trimming stripped 3 bases from V and 2 bases from J, with 7 bases between. This CDR3 spans 13 amino acids. The CDR3 spells CASSSLHTDTQYF. CDR3 coding DNA: TGTGCCAGCAGCTCCCTCCACACAGATACGCAGTATTTT.

This chain links TRBV6-6 with TRBJ1-5; D might be TRBD1 (6 bases). There are 16 residues in the CDR3. Germline V lookup: CDR1 MNHNY, CDR2 SVGAGI (reference sequence). Deletions cut 0 bases from V and 9 bases from J, with 18 bases between. CDR3 DNA sequence: TGTGCCAGCAGTTACTCCTCGACAGGCCAAGAATGGCCCCAGCATTTT. Its translation is CASSYSSTGQEWPQHF.

J is TRBJ1-6 and V is TRBV9; no clear D gene. The CDR3 contains 13 residues. Germline CDR1 is SGDLS and CDR2 is YYNGEE. The V end lost 4 bases, the J end lost 8 bases, and 10 bases lay between the germline ends. In DNA form, the CDR3 reads TGTGCCAGCAGCCCCAGACCAGATTCACCCCTCCACTTT. As protein: CASSPRPDSPLHF.

This rearrangement joins TRBV30 to TRBJ1-5; D is ambiguous. This CDR3 is built from 13 residues. Deletions cut 6 bases from V and 2 bases from J, with 11 bases between. The germline V gene encodes CDR1 GTSNPN and CDR2 SVGIG (reference sequence). The CDR3 nucleotides are TGTGCCTGCCGACTGGGTGGCAATCAGCCCCAGCATTTT. This sequence encodes CACRLGGNQPQHF.

V usage is TRBV7-9 and J usage is TRBJ1-1; D is possibly TRBD1 (6 bases). The CDR3 has 13 residues. With 8 bases removed from V and 3 bases from J, the gap between germline ends came to 13 bases. Germline V gene data show CDR1 as SEHNR and CDR2 as FQNEAQ (reference sequence). CDR3 residues: CASRGGGYTEAFF. The CDR3 DNA reads as TGTGCCAGCCGAGGGGGGGGCTACACTGAAGCTTTCTTT. The variable domain in full, completed from reference TRBV7-9 and TRBJ1-1, reads DTGVSQNPRHKITKRGQNVTFRCDPISEHNRLYWYRQTLGQGPEFLTYFQNEAQLEKSRLLSDRFSAERPKGSFSTLEIQRTEQGDSAMYLCASRGGGYTEAFFGQGTRLTVV.

The rearrangement uses TRBV6-5 and TRBJ2-2; D not certain. V lost 2 bases to trimming and J lost 6 bases, with 10 bases between them. CDR1 and CDR2 (germline): MNHEY, SVGAGI. The CDR3 runs 14 residues. The CDR3 region is CASSYGQLSGELFF. CDR3 sequence (DNA): TGTGCCAGCAGTTACGGGCAGCTCTCCGGGGAGCTGTTTTTT.

The rearrangement links TRBV5-5 to TRBJ1-3, with a possible D match to TRBD1 (6 bases). This CDR3 spans 14 amino acids. Germline values: CDR1 SGHKS, CDR2 YYEKEE (reference sequence). Trimming took 2 bases from V and 7 from J, leaving 13 bases between them. The CDR3 DNA follows: TGTGCCAGCAGCTTAACAGGGCAACGGAACACCATATATTTT. Its translation is CASSLTGQRNTIYF.

The V gene is TRBV23-1, the J gene TRBJ2-2; D unresolved. TRBV23-1 is an ORF, and what it does is uncertain. This CDR3 is 15 amino acids long. Trimming shortened V by 0 bases and J by 0 bases, and 5 bases separated the two germline ends. The CDR3 loop reads CASSQSGANTGELFF. In DNA, the CDR3 is TGCGCCAGCAGTCAATCTGGGGCGAACACCGGGGAGCTGTTTTTT.

The J gene is TRBJ1-1, the V gene TRBV7-9; D is perhaps TRBD1 (5 bases). CDR3 length: 14 amino acids. Germline CDR1 SEHNR, CDR2 FQNEAQ (reference sequence). The V and J ends lost 1 base and 1 base respectively, with 7 bases between them. CDR3 residues: CASSLGTRNTEAFF. In DNA form, the CDR3 reads TGTGCCAGCAGCTTAGGGACACGGAACACTGAAGCTTTCTTT.

The sample holds one count of this clone. The genes are TRBV28 and TRBJ1-6, with TRBD1 identical over 7 bases. Trimming removed 5 bases from V and 8 bases from J; junction bases left unmatched: 9. Germline CDR1 MDHEN, CDR2 SYDVKM. CDR3 length: 15 residues. The CDR3 region has the DNA TGTGCCAGCAGTAAATCCCGGGACAGAGATTCACCCCTCCACTTT. Amino acids: CASSKSRDRDSPLHF.

V is TRBV11-2 and J is TRBJ2-3; unclear D gene. The CDR3 is 16 residues long. The germline gives CDR1 SGHAT, CDR2 FQNNGV. V lost 5 bases and J lost 5, with 20 bases in between. The CDR3 DNA is TGTGCCAGCAGCCACATTAATGATGGCGGCCGAGATACGCAGTATTTT. This translates into CASSHINDGGRDTQYF.